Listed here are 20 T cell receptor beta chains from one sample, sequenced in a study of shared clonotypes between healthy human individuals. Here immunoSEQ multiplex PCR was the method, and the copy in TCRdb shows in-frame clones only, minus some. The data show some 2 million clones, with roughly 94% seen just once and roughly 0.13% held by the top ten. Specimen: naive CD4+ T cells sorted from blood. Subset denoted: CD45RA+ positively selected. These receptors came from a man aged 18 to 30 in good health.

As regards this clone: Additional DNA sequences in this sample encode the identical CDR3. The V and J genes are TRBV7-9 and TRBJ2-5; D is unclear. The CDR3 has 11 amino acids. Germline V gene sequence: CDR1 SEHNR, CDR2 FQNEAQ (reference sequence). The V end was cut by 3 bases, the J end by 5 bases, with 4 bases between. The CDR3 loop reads CASSLMETQYF. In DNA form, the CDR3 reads TGTGCCAGCAGCTTGATGGAGACCCAGTACTTC.

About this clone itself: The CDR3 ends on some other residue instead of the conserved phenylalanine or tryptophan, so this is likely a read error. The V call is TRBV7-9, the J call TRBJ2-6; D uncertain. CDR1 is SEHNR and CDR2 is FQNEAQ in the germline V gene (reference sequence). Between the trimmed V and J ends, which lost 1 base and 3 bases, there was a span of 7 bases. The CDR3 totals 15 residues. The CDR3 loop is CASSLGHGGANVLTS. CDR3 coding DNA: TGTGCCAGCAGCTTAGGCCACGGTGGGGCCAACGTCCTGACTTCC.

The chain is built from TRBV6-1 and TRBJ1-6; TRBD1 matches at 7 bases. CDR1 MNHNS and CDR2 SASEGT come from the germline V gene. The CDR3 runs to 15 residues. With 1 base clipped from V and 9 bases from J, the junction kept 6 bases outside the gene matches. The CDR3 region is CASSEETGNVSPLHF. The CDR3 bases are TGTGCCAGCAGTGAAGAGACAGGGAATGTTTCACCCCTCCACTTT.

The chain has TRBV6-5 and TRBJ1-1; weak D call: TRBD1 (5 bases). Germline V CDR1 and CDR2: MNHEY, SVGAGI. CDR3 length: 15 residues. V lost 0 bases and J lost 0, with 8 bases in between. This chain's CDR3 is CASSYSKGVNTEAFF. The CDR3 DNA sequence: TGTGCCAGCAGTTACTCGAAAGGGGTGAACACTGAAGCTTTCTTT.

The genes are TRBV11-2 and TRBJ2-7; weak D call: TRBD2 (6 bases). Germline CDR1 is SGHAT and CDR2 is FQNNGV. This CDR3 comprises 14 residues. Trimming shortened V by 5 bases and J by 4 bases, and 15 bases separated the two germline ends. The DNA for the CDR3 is TGTGCCAGCAGCCCCGACGGGAGTCTATACGAGCAGTACTTC. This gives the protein CASSPDGSLYEQYF. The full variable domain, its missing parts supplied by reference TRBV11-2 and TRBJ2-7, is EAGVAQSPRYKIIEKRQSVAFWCNPISGHATLYWYQQILGQGPKLLIQFQNNGVVDDSQLPKDRFSAERLKGVDSTLKIQPAKLEDSAVYLCASSPDGSLYEQYFGPGTRLTVT.

CDR3 nucleotide sequence: TGTGCCAGCACCAGGGACTCTGGGGCCAACGTCCTGACTTTC. This codes for CASTRDSGANVLTF. The V and J genes are TRBV6-6 and TRBJ2-6, with D tentatively TRBD1 (5 bases). V was pared by 7 bases and J by 0 bases, with 7 bases between. The V gene's germline CDR1 is MNHNY and CDR2 SVGAGI (reference sequence). The CDR3 contains 14 residues.

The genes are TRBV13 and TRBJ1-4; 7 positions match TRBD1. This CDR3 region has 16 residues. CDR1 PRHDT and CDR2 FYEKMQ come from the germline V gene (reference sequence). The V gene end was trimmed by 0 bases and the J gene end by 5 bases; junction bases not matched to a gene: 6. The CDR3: CASSLGGRGANEKLFF. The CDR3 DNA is TGTGCCAGCAGCTTAGGCGGCAGGGGGGCCAATGAAAAACTGTTTTTT.

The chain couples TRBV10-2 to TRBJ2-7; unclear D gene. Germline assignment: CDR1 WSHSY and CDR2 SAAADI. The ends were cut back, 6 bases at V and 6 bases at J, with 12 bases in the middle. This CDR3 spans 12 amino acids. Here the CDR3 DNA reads TGCGCCAGCAGGGAAATAGGAGCCGAGCAGTACTTC. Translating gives CASREIGAEQYF.

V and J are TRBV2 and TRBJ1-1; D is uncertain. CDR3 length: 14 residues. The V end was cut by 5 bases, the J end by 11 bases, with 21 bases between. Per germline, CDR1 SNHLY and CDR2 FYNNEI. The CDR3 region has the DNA TGTGCCAGCAGTTCTAAGGGCTGGAGAGGTGATGCTTTCTTT. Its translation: CASSSKGWRGDAFF.

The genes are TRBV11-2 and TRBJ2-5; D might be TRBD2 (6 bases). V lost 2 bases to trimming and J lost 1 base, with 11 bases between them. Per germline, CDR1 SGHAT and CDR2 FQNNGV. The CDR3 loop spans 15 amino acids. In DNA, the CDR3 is TGTGCCAGCAGCTTAATCGGCGGGACCCAAGAGACCCAGTACTTC. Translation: CASSLIGGTQETQYF.

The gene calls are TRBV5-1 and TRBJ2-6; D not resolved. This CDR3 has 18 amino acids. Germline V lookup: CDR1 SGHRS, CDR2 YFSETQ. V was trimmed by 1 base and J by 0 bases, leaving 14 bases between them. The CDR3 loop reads CASSLKQQSVSGANVLTF. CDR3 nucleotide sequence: TGCGCCAGCAGCTTGAAACAGCAAAGCGTCTCTGGGGCCAACGTCCTGACTTTC.

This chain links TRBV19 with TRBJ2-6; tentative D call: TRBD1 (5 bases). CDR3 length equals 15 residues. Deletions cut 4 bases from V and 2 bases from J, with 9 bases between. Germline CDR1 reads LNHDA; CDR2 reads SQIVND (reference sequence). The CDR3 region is CASSTGATGANVLTF. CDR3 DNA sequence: TGTGCCAGTAGTACTGGGGCCACTGGGGCCAACGTCCTGACTTTC. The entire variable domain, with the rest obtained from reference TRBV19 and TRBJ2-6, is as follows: DGGITQSPKYLFRKEGQNVTLSCEQNLNHDAMYWYRQDPGQGLRLIYYSQIVNDFQKGDIAEGYSVSREKKESFPLTVTSAQKNPTAFYLCASSTGATGANVLTFGAGSRLTVL.

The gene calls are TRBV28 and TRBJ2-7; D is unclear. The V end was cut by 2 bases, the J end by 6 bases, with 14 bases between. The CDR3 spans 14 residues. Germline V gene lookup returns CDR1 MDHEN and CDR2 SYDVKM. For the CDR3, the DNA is TGTGCCAGCAGTTTAGGAACACCAGTGGCCGAGCAGTACTTC. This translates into CASSLGTPVAEQYF.

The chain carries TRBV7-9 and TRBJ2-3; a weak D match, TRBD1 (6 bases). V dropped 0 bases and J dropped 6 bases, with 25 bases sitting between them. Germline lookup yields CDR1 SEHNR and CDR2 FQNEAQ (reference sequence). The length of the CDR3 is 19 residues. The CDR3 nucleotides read TGTGCCAGCAGCTTAGCGCGCCAGGGGACCAGACACACACTGGATACGCAGTATTTT. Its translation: CASSLARQGTRHTLDTQYF.

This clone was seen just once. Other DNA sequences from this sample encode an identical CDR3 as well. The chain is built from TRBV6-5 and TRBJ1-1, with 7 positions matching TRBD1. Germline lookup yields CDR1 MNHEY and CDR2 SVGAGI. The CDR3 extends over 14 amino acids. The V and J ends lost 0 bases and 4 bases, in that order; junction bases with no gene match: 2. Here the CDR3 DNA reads TGTGCCAGCAGTTACTCGGCAGGGGGCACTGAAGCTTTCTTT. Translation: CASSYSAGGTEAFF.

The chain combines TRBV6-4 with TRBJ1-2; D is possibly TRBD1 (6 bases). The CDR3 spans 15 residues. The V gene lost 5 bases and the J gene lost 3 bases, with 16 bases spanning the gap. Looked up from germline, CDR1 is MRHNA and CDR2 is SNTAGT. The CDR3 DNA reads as TGTGCCAGCAGTTCCCCAGGAGGGGGGGACTATGGCTACACCTTC. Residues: CASSSPGGGDYGYTF.

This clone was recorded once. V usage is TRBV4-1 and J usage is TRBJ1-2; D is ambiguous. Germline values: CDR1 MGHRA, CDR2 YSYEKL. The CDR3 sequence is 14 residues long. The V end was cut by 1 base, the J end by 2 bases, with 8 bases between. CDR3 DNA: TGCGCCAGCAGCCAAGTTGGAAAGAACTATGGCTACACCTTC. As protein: CASSQVGKNYGYTF.

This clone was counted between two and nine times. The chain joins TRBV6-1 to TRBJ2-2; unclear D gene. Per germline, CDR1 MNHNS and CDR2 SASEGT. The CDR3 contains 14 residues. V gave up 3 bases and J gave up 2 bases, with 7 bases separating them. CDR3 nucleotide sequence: TGTGCCAGCAGTGATAAGGGAAACACCGGGGAGCTGTTTTTT. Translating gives CASSDKGNTGELFF.

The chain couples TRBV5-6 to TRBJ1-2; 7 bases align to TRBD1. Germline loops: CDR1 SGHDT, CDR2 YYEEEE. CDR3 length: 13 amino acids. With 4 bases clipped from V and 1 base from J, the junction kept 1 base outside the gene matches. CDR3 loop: CASSGDSNYGYTF. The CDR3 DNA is TGTGCCAGCAGCGGGGACAGTAACTATGGCTACACCTTC.

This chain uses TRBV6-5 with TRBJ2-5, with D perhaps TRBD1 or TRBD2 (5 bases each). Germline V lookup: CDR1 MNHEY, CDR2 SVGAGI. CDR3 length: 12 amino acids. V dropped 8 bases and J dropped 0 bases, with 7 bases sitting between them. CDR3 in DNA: TGTGCCAGCTGGGGGTACCAAGAGACCCAGTACTTC. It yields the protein CASWGYQETQYF.